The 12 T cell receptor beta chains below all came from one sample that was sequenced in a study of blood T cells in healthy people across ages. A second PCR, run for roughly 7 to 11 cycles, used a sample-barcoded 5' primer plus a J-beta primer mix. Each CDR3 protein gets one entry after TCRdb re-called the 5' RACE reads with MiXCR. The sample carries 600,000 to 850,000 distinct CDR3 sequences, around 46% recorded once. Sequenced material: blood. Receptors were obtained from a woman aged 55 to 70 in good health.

The CDR3 nucleotides read TGTGCCAGCAGCAGCCTTGGCGGGCTAGCGGGCAGGCCGAGAACAGATACGCAGTATTTT. Protein product: CASSSLGGLAGRPRTDTQYF. V is TRBV12-3 or TRBV12-4 and J is TRBJ2-3; 8 positions agree with TRBD2. Trimming at V came to 6 bases and at J to 3 bases, leaving 23 bases not matched to a gene. This CDR3 region has 20 residues.

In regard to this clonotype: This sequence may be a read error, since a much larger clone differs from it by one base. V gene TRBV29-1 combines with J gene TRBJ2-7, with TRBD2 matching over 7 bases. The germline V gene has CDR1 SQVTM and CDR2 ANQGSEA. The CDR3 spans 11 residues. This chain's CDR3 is CSVRRESERYF. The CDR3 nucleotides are TGCAGCGTTAGGCGGGAGTCCGAGCGGTACTTC.

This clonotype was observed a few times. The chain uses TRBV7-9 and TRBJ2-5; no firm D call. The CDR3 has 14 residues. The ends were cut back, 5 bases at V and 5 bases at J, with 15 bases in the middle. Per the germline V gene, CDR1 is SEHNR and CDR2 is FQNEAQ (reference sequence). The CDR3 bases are TGTGCCAGCAGCCCCCGCCGCCGGGCCGAGACCCAGTACTTC. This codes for CASSPRRRAETQYF.

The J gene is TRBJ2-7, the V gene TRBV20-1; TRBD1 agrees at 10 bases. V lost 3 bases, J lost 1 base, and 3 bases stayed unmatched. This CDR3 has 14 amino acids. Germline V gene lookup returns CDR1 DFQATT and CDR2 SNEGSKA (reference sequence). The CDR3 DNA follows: TGCAGTGCTAGTCCGGGACAGGGGTCCTACGAGCAGTACTTC. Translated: CSASPGQGSYEQYF.

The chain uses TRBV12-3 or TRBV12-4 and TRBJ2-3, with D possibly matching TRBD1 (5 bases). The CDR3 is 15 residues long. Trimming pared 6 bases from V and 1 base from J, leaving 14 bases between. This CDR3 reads CASRQLVGGTDTQYF. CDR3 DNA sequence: TGTGCCAGCAGGCAGTTAGTAGGGGGCACAGATACGCAGTATTTT.

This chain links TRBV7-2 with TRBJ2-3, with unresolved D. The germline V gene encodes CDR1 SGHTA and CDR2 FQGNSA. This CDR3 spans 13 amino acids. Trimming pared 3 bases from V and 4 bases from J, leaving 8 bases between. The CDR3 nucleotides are TGTGCCAGCAGCTTTACAGAATCAGATACGCAGTATTTT. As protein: CASSFTESDTQYF.

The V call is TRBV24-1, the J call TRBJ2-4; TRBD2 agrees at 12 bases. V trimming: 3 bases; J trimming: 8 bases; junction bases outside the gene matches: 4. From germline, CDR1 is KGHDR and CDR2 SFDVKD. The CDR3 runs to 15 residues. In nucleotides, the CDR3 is TGTGCCACCAGTGATCCGACTAGCGGGGGTGACATTCAGTACTTC. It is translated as CATSDPTSGGDIQYF.

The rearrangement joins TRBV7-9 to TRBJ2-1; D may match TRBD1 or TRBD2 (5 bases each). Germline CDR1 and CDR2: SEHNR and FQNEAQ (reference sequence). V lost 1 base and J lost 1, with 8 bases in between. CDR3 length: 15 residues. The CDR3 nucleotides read TGTGCCAGCAGCTTAGTCGAGGGGTCCTACAATGAGCAGTTCTTC. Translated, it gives CASSLVEGSYNEQFF.

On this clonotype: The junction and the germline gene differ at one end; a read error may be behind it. Here the CDR3 DNA reads TGTACCATCAGTGATTACCGGGACAGAAACCAAGAGACCCAGTACTTC. It translates to CTISDYRDRNQETQYF. J is TRBJ2-5 and V is TRBV10-3, with 7 nucleotides matching TRBD1. Germline V CDR1 and CDR2: ENHRY, SYGVKD. The CDR3 has 16 residues.

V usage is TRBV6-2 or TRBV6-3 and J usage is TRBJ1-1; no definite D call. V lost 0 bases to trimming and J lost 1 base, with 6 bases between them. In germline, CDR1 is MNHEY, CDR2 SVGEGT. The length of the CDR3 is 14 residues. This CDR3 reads CASSYSNENTEAFF. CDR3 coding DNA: TGTGCCAGCAGTTACTCGAACGAGAACACTGAAGCTTTCTTT.

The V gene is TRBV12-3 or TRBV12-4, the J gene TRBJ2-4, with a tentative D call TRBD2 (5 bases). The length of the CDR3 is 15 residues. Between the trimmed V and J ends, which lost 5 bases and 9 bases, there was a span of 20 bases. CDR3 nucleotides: TGTGCCAGCAGTACCAGAGGGATGGCTTTAGGCATTCAGTACTTC. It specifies CASSTRGMALGIQYF.

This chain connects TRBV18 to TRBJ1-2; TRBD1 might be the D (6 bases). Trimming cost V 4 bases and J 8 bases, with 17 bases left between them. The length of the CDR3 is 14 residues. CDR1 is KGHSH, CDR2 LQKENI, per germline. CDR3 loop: CASSQAAGANGYTF. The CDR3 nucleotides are TGTGCCAGCTCACAGGCGGCGGGGGCCAACGGCTACACCTTC.